These 12 T cell receptor beta chains were all obtained from the same sample, sequenced in a study of blood T cell repertoires in COVID-19. Using immunoSEQ multiplex PCR, the repertoire was profiled, and TCRdb retains in-frame clones only, with some absent. The table has 250,000 to 350,000 clones, around 90% seen once. Input material: peripheral blood. These receptors were obtained from a woman in her 50s with COVID-19, enrolled during active disease.

This clone was detected only once. The rearrangement joins TRBV27 to TRBJ1-5, with 7 nucleotides matching TRBD1. The CDR3 sequence is 14 residues long. The germline V gene encodes CDR1 MNHEY and CDR2 SMNVEV (reference sequence). The ends lost 2 bases at V and 6 bases at J; junction bases unmatched: 4. This chain's CDR3 is CASSLGDSRQPQHF. The CDR3 nucleotides are TGTGCCAGCAGTTTAGGGGACAGTCGTCAGCCCCAGCATTTT.

This rearrangement joins TRBV28 to TRBJ2-2; 7 bases map to TRBD1. The CDR3 consists of 14 residues. Losses at the gene ends were 4 bases for V and 1 base for J; bases not matched to a gene: 0. Germline V gene lookup returns CDR1 MDHEN and CDR2 SYDVKM. The CDR3, as DNA: TGTGCCAGCAGTTGGACAGGGAACACCGGGGAGCTGTTTTTT. Amino acids: CASSWTGNTGELFF.

The chain uses TRBV18 and TRBJ1-2; D unresolved. The CDR3 is 14 amino acids. Germline-derived CDR1 and CDR2 are KGHSH and LQKENI. Trimming left V 2 bases short and J 2 bases short, with 9 bases between. The CDR3 region is CASSPNRLNYGYTF. The CDR3 DNA reads as TGTGCCAGCTCACCAAACCGACTAAACTATGGCTACACCTTC.

The rearrangement joins TRBV4-2 to TRBJ1-1; D gene unclear. The CDR3 sequence is 16 residues long. Germline V lookup: CDR1 LGHNA, CDR2 YNFKEQ. Trimming left V 0 bases short and J 3 bases short, with 14 bases between. The CDR3 region has the DNA TGTGCCAGCAGCCAAGATTTGAGGCGGGTGGACACTGAAGCTTTCTTT. Translation: CASSQDLRRVDTEAFF.

This chain links TRBV6-2 or TRBV6-3 with TRBJ2-1; D perhaps matches TRBD1 (5 bases). Germline V gene data show CDR1 as MNHEY and CDR2 as SVGEGT. The germline V and J ends were trimmed by 3 bases and 9 bases, with 9 bases remaining between them. This CDR3 has 12 amino acids. The CDR3 sequence: CASSYRQGEQFF. CDR3 DNA sequence: TGTGCCAGCAGTTATCGGCAGGGTGAGCAGTTCTTC.

The gene calls are TRBV30 and TRBJ1-1, with D possibly matching TRBD1 (5 bases). Trimming stripped 2 bases from V and 1 base from J, with 5 bases between. The CDR3 has 12 amino acids. Germline CDR1 reads GTSNPN; CDR2 reads SVGIG (reference sequence). This chain's CDR3 is CAWSQGNTEAFF. The CDR3 DNA reads as TGTGCCTGGAGTCAGGGGAACACTGAAGCTTTCTTT.

This clone appeared a single time. This chain joins TRBV12-5 and TRBJ2-1; 7 nucleotides align to TRBD2. V shed 3 bases, J shed 2 bases, and the junction held 7 bases outside the gene matches. This CDR3 comprises 16 residues. The V gene's germline CDR1 is LGHNT and CDR2 FRNRAP. CDR3 residues: CASGLVAGDPYNEQFF. CDR3 bases: TGTGCTAGTGGTTTAGTGGCGGGAGACCCCTACAATGAGCAGTTCTTC.

Turning to this clone: Other DNA sequences of this sample code for an identical CDR3. The chain has TRBV19 and TRBJ2-5; 8 bases are shared with TRBD1. Unmatched junction bases numbered 1, after V lost 2 bases and J lost 2 bases. Germline V lookup: CDR1 LNHDA, CDR2 SQIVND (reference sequence). The CDR3 is made up of 14 amino acids. The CDR3 loop reads CASSIRTGQETQYF. The CDR3 region has the DNA TGTGCCAGTAGTATACGGACAGGGCAAGAGACCCAGTACTTC.

This clone was seen a single time. V and J are TRBV9 and TRBJ2-7; tentative D call: TRBD2 (5 bases). The V gene lost 3 bases and the J gene lost 2 bases, with 12 bases spanning the gap. CDR1 and CDR2 from the germline V gene are SGDLS and YYNGEE. This CDR3 spans 14 amino acids. The chain's CDR3 is CASSAPGIPYEQYF. CDR3 bases: TGTGCCAGCAGCGCCCCCGGGATCCCCTACGAGCAGTACTTC.

The chain combines TRBV5-8 with TRBJ2-5; D is perhaps TRBD2 (7 bases). CDR1 and CDR2 (germline): SGHTS, YDEGEE. The CDR3 is made up of 16 amino acids. Deletions cut 4 bases from V and 0 bases from J, with 16 bases between. The CDR3 loop is CASSRGGGSYQETQYF. CDR3 DNA: TGTGCCAGCAGCCGCGGCGGGGGCTCGTACCAAGAGACCCAGTACTTC.

This clone appeared a single time. J is TRBJ2-7 and V is TRBV7-9; TRBD2 agrees at 9 bases. Germline assignment: CDR1 SEHNR and CDR2 FQNEAQ (reference sequence). This CDR3 is built from 12 residues. Trimming took 2 bases from V and 11 from J; bases not matched to a gene: 4. CDR3 sequence: CASSLSSGKEYF. CDR3 DNA sequence: TGTGCCAGCAGCTTATCTAGCGGGAAGGAGTACTTC.

V is TRBV7-3 and J is TRBJ2-1; TRBD2 agrees at 8 bases. Trimming cost V 9 bases and J 0 bases; bases outside gene matches: 13. The CDR3 totals 17 residues. CDR1 and CDR2 (germline): SGHTA, FQGTGA. For the CDR3, the DNA is TGTGCCAGACCCAACGGAAAACTAGCGGACTCCTACAATGAGCAGTTCTTC. Translation gives CARPNGKLADSYNEQFF.